A selection of T cell receptor beta chains follows, all from one sample in a study of blood T cell repertoires in COVID-19. Method: immunoSEQ multiplex PCR; TCRdb's copy keeps in-frame clones and lacks some. This table holds under 450,000 clones, approximately 86% found once. The sample consisted of peripheral blood. These receptors originate from a woman aged 55-75 years with COVID-19, enrolled during active disease. Both conserved end residues are part of each CDR3. Each record gives: CDR3 protein, CDR3 DNA, D gene, V gene, J gene, clone size. A D gene is named only where the DNA matches it firmly. Clone size is given for some rows only: seen once, a few or many times, or a class if the clone is expanded.

CDR3 protein: CASSDSASLINEQFF; CDR3 DNA: TGTGCCAGCAGTGACTCGGCCAGTCTCATCAATGAGCAGTTCTTC; D gene: NA; V gene: TRBV6-4; J gene: TRBJ2-1; clone size: NA
CDR3 protein: CASSSTPGQVYEQYF; CDR3 DNA: TGCGCCAGCAGCTCTACCCCGGGACAGGTTTACGAGCAGTACTTC; D gene: TRBD1; V gene: TRBV5-1; J gene: TRBJ2-7; clone size: once
CDR3 protein: CASSGGSGGRQETQYF; CDR3 DNA: TGCGCCAGCAGCGGTGGGTCAGGGGGTCGACAAGAGACCCAGTACTTC; D gene: TRBD1; V gene: TRBV5-1; J gene: TRBJ2-5; clone size: NA
CDR3 protein: CASSVAPLVDTQYF; CDR3 DNA: TGTGCCAGCAGCGTAGCCCCCTTAGTAGATACGCAGTATTTT; D gene: NA; V gene: TRBV9; J gene: TRBJ2-3; clone size: once
CDR3 protein: CASSLAGGGEETQYF; CDR3 DNA: TGTGCCAGCAGCTTAGCCGGAGGAGGAGAAGAGACCCAGTACTTC; D gene: NA; V gene: TRBV7-9; J gene: TRBJ2-5; clone size: NA
CDR3 protein: CASSPPLGAGVHADTQYF; CDR3 DNA: TGTGCCAGCAGCCCCCCCTTAGGGGCGGGGGTTCACGCAGATACGCAGTATTTT; D gene: TRBD2; V gene: TRBV9; J gene: TRBJ2-3; clone size: few
CDR3 protein: CASSPDRGRPNYGYTF; CDR3 DNA: TGTGCCAGCAGCCCCGACAGGGGGCGGCCTAACTATGGCTACACCTTC; D gene: TRBD1; V gene: TRBV14; J gene: TRBJ1-2; clone size: NA
CDR3 protein: CASSSTTGLGGYTF; CDR3 DNA: TGCGCCAGCAGCTCCACGACAGGGTTGGGTGGCTACACCTTC; D gene: TRBD1; V gene: TRBV5-1; J gene: TRBJ1-2; clone size: NA
CDR3 protein: CASSPETRGGYTF; CDR3 DNA: TGTGCCAGCAGCCCAGAAACACGAGGGGGCTACACCTTC; D gene: NA; V gene: TRBV3-1/TRBV3-2; J gene: TRBJ1-2; clone size: NA
CDR3 protein: CASSTGENTEAFF; CDR3 DNA: TGTGCCAGCAGTACAGGGGAGAACACTGAAGCTTTCTTT; D gene: TRBD1; V gene: TRBV2; J gene: TRBJ1-1; clone size: NA
CDR3 protein: CASSLAQGGTEAFF; CDR3 DNA: TGCGCCAGCAGCTTGGCACAGGGTGGCACTGAAGCTTTCTTT; D gene: NA; V gene: TRBV5-1; J gene: TRBJ1-1; clone size: NA
CDR3 protein: CASSLAASGGYNEQFF; CDR3 DNA: TGCGCCAGCAGCTTGGCGGCTAGCGGGGGCTACAATGAGCAGTTCTTC; D gene: TRBD2; V gene: TRBV5-1; J gene: TRBJ2-1; clone size: NA
CDR3 protein: CASSPYRVGVGGYTF; CDR3 DNA: TGTGCCAGCAGCCCTTACAGGGTGGGAGTAGGTGGCTACACCTTC; D gene: NA; V gene: TRBV3-1/TRBV3-2; J gene: TRBJ1-2; clone size: NA
CDR3 protein: CASRQWIVSPLHF; CDR3 DNA: TGTGCCAGCAGACAGTGGATTGTCTCACCCCTCCACTTT; D gene: NA; V gene: TRBV6-5; J gene: TRBJ1-6; clone size: once
CDR3 protein: CAISEGVSNQPQHF; CDR3 DNA: TGTGCCATCAGTGAGGGAGTTAGCAATCAGCCCCAGCATTTT; D gene: NA; V gene: TRBV10-3; J gene: TRBJ1-5; clone size: NA
CDR3 protein: CASSISGTGHTGELFF; CDR3 DNA: TGTGCCAGTAGTATTTCCGGGACAGGGCACACCGGGGAGCTGTTTTTT; D gene: TRBD1; V gene: TRBV19; J gene: TRBJ2-2; clone size: once